This T cell receptor (beta chain) came from a study of shared clonotypes between healthy human individuals. The ends were cut back, 2 bases at V and 4 bases at J, with 11 bases in the middle. The CDR3 loop spans 14 amino acids. Per the germline V gene, CDR1 is LNHNV and CDR2 is YYDKDF (reference sequence). Using immunoSEQ multiplex PCR, the repertoire was profiled, and TCRdb retains in-frame clones only, with some absent. The sample holds approximately 720,000 clones; around 72% are singletons and the top ten take 1.8%. Nashville, Tennessee was home to all donors, who were Caucasian adults. The chain carries TRBV15 and TRBJ1-1; D ambiguous. The sample taken for sequencing was memory CD4+ T cells sorted from blood. Noted subset: CD45RA-negative fraction. The source is a woman in her 30s in good health. CDR3 region: CATSRQQLGTEAFF. DNA for the CDR3: TGTGCCACCAGCAGACAACAGTTAGGCACTGAAGCTTTCTTT.